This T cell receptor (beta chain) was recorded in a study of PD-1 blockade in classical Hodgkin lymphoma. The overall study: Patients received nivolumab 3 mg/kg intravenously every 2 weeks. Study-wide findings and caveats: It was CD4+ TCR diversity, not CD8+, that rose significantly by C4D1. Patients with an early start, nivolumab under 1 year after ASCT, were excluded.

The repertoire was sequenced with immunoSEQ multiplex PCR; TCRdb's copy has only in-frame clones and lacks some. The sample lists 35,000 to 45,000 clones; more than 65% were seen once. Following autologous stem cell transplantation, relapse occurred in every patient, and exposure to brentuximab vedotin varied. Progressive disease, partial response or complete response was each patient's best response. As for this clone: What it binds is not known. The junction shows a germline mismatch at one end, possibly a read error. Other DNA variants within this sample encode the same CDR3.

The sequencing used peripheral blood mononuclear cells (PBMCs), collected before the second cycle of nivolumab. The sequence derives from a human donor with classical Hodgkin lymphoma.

CDR3 in amino acids: CASSQEVTLAGSYEQYF. CDR3 DNA sequence: TGTGCCAGCAGCCAAGAGGTCACACTAGCGGGGTCGTACGAGCAGTACTTT. The chain recombines TRBV4-2 with TRBJ2-7; the match to TRBD2 covers 10 bases. CDR1 and CDR2 from the germline V gene are LGHNA and YNFKEQ. The CDR3 is made up of 17 amino acids.